One sample yielded the 2 T cell receptor beta chains listed below, sequenced in a study of blood T cell repertoires in COVID-19. Clones were read by immunoSEQ multiplex PCR, and TCRdb kept only the in-frame ones, dropping some. The data contain tens of thousands of clones, 84% of them seen just once; the ten biggest clones take up approximately 25%. The sequencing sample was made of peripheral blood. All receptors come from a man aged 55-75 years with acute or convalescent COVID-19.

V and J are TRBV7-2 and TRBJ2-5, with 15 bases aligning to TRBD2. This CDR3 comprises 16 residues. CDR1 and CDR2 from the germline V gene are SGHTA and FQGNSA. The J segment lost 2 bases and the V segment lost 4 bases, leaving 2 bases of the junction unmatched. The CDR3 sequence: CASSSGTSGGQETQYF. The CDR3 nucleotides read TGTGCCAGCAGCTCCGGGACTAGCGGGGGGCAAGAGACCCAGTACTTC.

The chain uses TRBV2 and TRBJ2-7, with 9 bases matching TRBD1. The CDR3 runs 15 residues. CDR1 and CDR2 (germline): SNHLY, FYNNEI. The trim removed 8 bases at V and 1 base at J, leaving 9 bases unmatched. CDR3 DNA sequence: TGTGCCAGCCGCCGCAGGGACAGGGCATCCTACGAGCAGTACTTC. Encoded protein: CASRRRDRASYEQYF.